The 14 T cell receptor beta chains reported below all come from one sample, sequenced in a study of long-term antiretroviral therapy in people with HIV. Survey-level resolution applied to immunoSEQ assay v3.0. Profiled with immunoSEQ multiplex PCR; TCRdb holds only in-frame clones, not every one. The sample consists of tens of thousands of clones, almost 95% of them appearing once. Specimen: unsorted PBMCs, collected roughly 7.1 years after starting antiretroviral therapy. These receptors came from a man over 45 with HIV.

V is TRBV19 and J is TRBJ2-1; D is possibly TRBD1 (5 bases). There are 13 residues in the CDR3. In germline, CDR1 is LNHDA, CDR2 SQIVND (reference sequence). Trimming removed 3 bases from V and 7 bases from J, with 10 bases in between. CDR3 amino acids: CASSIAQGNEQFF. CDR3 sequence (DNA): TGTGCCAGTAGTATTGCCCAGGGTAATGAGCAGTTCTTC.

The chain joins TRBV19 to TRBJ2-3; D is unclear. The germline V gene has CDR1 LNHDA and CDR2 SQIVND (reference sequence). V was cut by 0 bases and J by 1 base, with 5 bases left in between. The CDR3 covers 14 residues. In DNA, the CDR3 is TGTGCCAGTAGTATAGATCGGGGCACAGATACGCAGTATTTT. It specifies CASSIDRGTDTQYF.

This clone came up once. The CDR3 reads CASDPGRKSYEQYF. The CDR3 DNA follows: TGTGCCAGCGACCCCGGACGGAAGTCCTACGAGCAGTACTTC. The V gene is TRBV2, the J gene TRBJ2-7; D not resolved. The germline V and J ends were trimmed by 8 bases and 1 base, with 15 bases remaining between them. The germline V gene has CDR1 SNHLY and CDR2 FYNNEI. The CDR3 runs 14 residues.

V usage is TRBV10-2 and J usage is TRBJ1-1; no reliable D call. Germline-derived CDR1 and CDR2 are WSHSY and SAAADI. The CDR3 sequence is 10 residues long. V shed 8 bases and J shed 7 bases, with 8 bases lying between them. The CDR3 here is CASGALEAFF. For the CDR3, the DNA is TGCGCCAGCGGAGCCCTTGAAGCTTTCTTT.

In this sample, this clone turned up once. This chain joins TRBV7-8 and TRBJ1-5; the D is unclear. The CDR3 runs 13 residues. V was shortened by 3 bases and J by 9 bases, with 12 bases between the two germline ends. Germline CDR1 reads SGHVS; CDR2 reads FQNEAQ. Written as DNA, the CDR3 is TGTGCCAGCAGCTTTTCCCCGGGGTCGCCCCAGCATTTT. It is translated as CASSFSPGSPQHF. Full variable domain (rest looked up from reference TRBV7-8 and TRBJ1-5): GAGVSQSPRYKVAKRGQDVALRCDPISGHVSLFWYQQALGQGPEFLTYFQNEAQLDKSGLPSDRFFAERPEGSVSTLKIQRTQQEDSAVYLCASSFSPGSPQHFGDGTRLSIL.

The rearrangement links TRBV5-1 to TRBJ1-1, with 8 bases lining up with TRBD1. The germline V gene has CDR1 SGHRS and CDR2 YFSETQ. The CDR3 is 16 amino acids. V lost 4 bases, J lost 0 bases, and 8 bases stayed unmatched. The CDR3 here is CASSDTGGGMNTEAFF. The DNA of the CDR3 is TGCGCCAGCAGCGACACAGGGGGAGGGATGAACACTGAAGCTTTCTTT.

This chain links TRBV4-3 with TRBJ1-6; D perhaps matches TRBD1 (5 bases). Germline V CDR1 and CDR2: LGHNA, YSLEER. The CDR3 totals 17 residues. The V end lost 0 bases, the J end lost 2 bases, and 11 bases lay between the germline ends. The CDR3 DNA sequence: TGCGCCAGCAGCCAAGATCAGGGTAGCACCTATAATTCACCCCTCCACTTT. Residues: CASSQDQGSTYNSPLHF.

The rearrangement joins TRBV10-1 to TRBJ1-6, with a possible D match to TRBD1 (5 bases). From germline, CDR1 is WNHNN and CDR2 SYGVQD (reference sequence). CDR3 length: 13 residues. The V end lost 6 bases, the J end lost 6 bases, and 9 bases lay between the germline ends. This chain's CDR3 is CASSRDRNSPLHF. In DNA, the CDR3 is TGCGCCAGCAGCCGGGACCGTAATTCACCCCTCCACTTT.

A few counts support this clone. The chain uses TRBV19 and TRBJ1-6; 7 positions agree with TRBD1. Per germline, CDR1 LNHDA and CDR2 SQIVND (reference sequence). J gave up 7 bases and V 6 bases, and 3 bases lay outside the gene matches. The CDR3 extends over 13 amino acids. CDR3 DNA sequence: TGTGCCAGTAGAGACAGGGAGAATTCACCCCTCCACTTT. Its translation is CASRDRENSPLHF.

This clone was seen once. The DNA of the CDR3 is TGCGCCAGCAGAGGACTAGCGGGGACCTGGGAGACCCAGTACTTC. Translated: CASRGLAGTWETQYF. The chain joins TRBV10-2 to TRBJ2-5, with 12 bases lining up with TRBD2. There are 15 residues in the CDR3. Trimming removed 6 bases from V and 5 bases from J; junction bases left unmatched: 7. Germline CDR1 reads WSHSY; CDR2 reads SAAADI.

The V and J genes are TRBV19 and TRBJ1-5; D is possibly TRBD1 (5 bases). V lost 4 bases to trimming and J lost 9 bases, with 16 bases between them. The germline V gene encodes CDR1 LNHDA and CDR2 SQIVND (reference sequence). This CDR3 region has 14 residues. For the CDR3, the DNA is TGTGCCAGTAGTACCCGGGACGGATCGAGGCCCCAGCATTTT. Protein product: CASSTRDGSRPQHF.

The gene calls are TRBV2 and TRBJ2-7; no firm D call. Germline V gives CDR1 SNHLY, CDR2 FYNNEI. This CDR3 comprises 15 residues. The germline V and J ends were trimmed by 5 bases and 2 bases, with 16 bases remaining between them. The CDR3 protein is CASSPWVMRTYEQYF. CDR3 bases: TGTGCCAGCAGTCCCTGGGTGATGCGGACCTACGAGCAGTACTTC.

This clone has only one observation. V gene TRBV29-1 combines with J gene TRBJ2-7; possible D gene TRBD2, 6 bases. Germline values: CDR1 SQVTM, CDR2 ANQGSEA. V was trimmed by 3 bases and J by 2 bases, leaving 11 bases between them. CDR3 length equals 13 residues. CDR3 loop: CSVDAGTTYEQYF. CDR3 in DNA: TGCAGCGTTGATGCGGGAACTACCTACGAGCAGTACTTC.

The genes are TRBV19 and TRBJ1-5, with TRBD1 matching 7 bases. The CDR3 is 14 residues long. Germline lookup yields CDR1 LNHDA and CDR2 SQIVND (reference sequence). J lost 5 bases, V lost 11 bases, and 12 bases had no gene match. The CDR3 reads CARPGTEDYQPQHF. The DNA of the CDR3 is TGTGCCCGCCCCGGGACAGAAGATTATCAGCCCCAGCATTTT.